These 18 T cell receptor beta chains were sequenced from one sample in a study of blood T cell repertoires in COVID-19. Data came from immunoSEQ multiplex PCR; TCRdb stores just in-frame clones and leaves some out. The sample gives 130,000 to 150,000 clones, 84% of which show up once; 10% is in the top ten. The specimen was peripheral blood. The receptors derive from a man in his 60s with active or convalescent COVID-19.

The CDR3 bases are TGTGCCAGCAGCTTAGTGACTAGCGGGAGAGGGGAGCTGTTTTTT. This codes for CASSLVTSGRGELFF. This chain uses TRBV7-9 with TRBJ2-2, with TRBD2 identical over 12 bases. The CDR3 contains 15 residues. Trimming took 1 base from V and 8 from J; bases not matched to a gene: 2. Germline V gene lookup returns CDR1 SEHNR and CDR2 FQNEAQ (reference sequence). The full variable domain, its missing parts supplied by reference TRBV7-9 and TRBJ2-2, is DTGVSQNPRHKITKRGQNVTFRCDPISEHNRLYWYRQTLGQGPEFLTYFQNEAQLEKSRLLSDRFSAERPKGSFSTLEIQRTEQGDSAMYLCASSLVTSGRGELFFGEGSRLTVL.

CDR3 loop: CASSSGQGDTEAFF. In DNA, the CDR3 is TGTGCCAGCAGCTCAGGACAGGGTGACACTGAAGCTTTCTTT. V usage is TRBV7-2 and J usage is TRBJ1-1; 8 nucleotides agree with TRBD1. With V trimmed by 4 bases and J by 3 bases, 4 bases remained unmatched. CDR1 and CDR2 from the germline V gene are SGHTA and FQGNSA. This CDR3 contains 14 residues.

The chain couples TRBV7-2 to TRBJ1-5, with 8 nucleotides matching TRBD1. V lost 6 bases, J lost 6 bases, and 4 bases stayed unmatched. The CDR3 extends over 13 amino acids. CDR1 and CDR2 (germline): SGHTA, FQGNSA. The CDR3 coding sequence is TGTGCCAGCAGAGGACAGGGCCCTCAGCCCCAGCATTTT. Protein: CASRGQGPQPQHF.

The rearrangement joins TRBV28 to TRBJ2-5, with 9 positions matching TRBD1. Germline CDR1 and CDR2: MDHEN and SYDVKM. This CDR3 has 15 amino acids. J was trimmed by 1 base and V by 3 bases; bases with no gene match: 3. CDR3 nucleotides: TGTGCCAGCAGTTTGACAGGGGGAGGCCAAGAGACCCAGTACTTC. This sequence encodes CASSLTGGGQETQYF.

V and J are TRBV19 and TRBJ1-2, with TRBD1 identical over 7 bases. The CDR3 extends over 15 amino acids. Unmatched junction bases numbered 6, after V lost 3 bases and J lost 2 bases. The germline CDR1 and CDR2 sequences are LNHDA and SQIVND (reference sequence). This chain's CDR3 is CASSIGQAFNYGYTF. The CDR3 DNA is TGTGCCAGTAGTATTGGACAGGCTTTCAACTATGGCTACACCTTC.

This chain links TRBV12-5 with TRBJ1-2; TRBD1 might be the D (5 bases). Trimming took 1 base from V and 6 from J, leaving 12 bases between them. The CDR3 runs 14 residues. Germline CDR1 and CDR2: LGHNT and FRNRAP. Here the CDR3 DNA reads TGTGCTAGTGGTTTGGACCAGGGAGGGAATGGCTACACCTTC. It translates to CASGLDQGGNGYTF.

This sequence joins TRBV5-1 and TRBJ1-1; D ambiguous. The CDR3 contains 12 residues. The germline gives CDR1 SGHRS, CDR2 YFSETQ. V was shortened by 2 bases and J by 1 base, with 3 bases between the two germline ends. In nucleotides, the CDR3 is TGCGCCAGCAGCTTCGGGAACACTGAAGCTTTCTTT. It specifies CASSFGNTEAFF.

The CDR3 region is CASSYTAGHTEAFF. The CDR3 DNA reads TGTGCCAGCAGTTACACGGCAGGGCACACTGAAGCTTTCTTT. V gene TRBV6-2 or TRBV6-3 combines with J gene TRBJ1-1; a weak D match, TRBD1 (5 bases). Trimming left V 2 bases short and J 3 bases short, with 10 bases between. This CDR3 contains 14 residues. Per the germline V gene, CDR1 is MNHEY and CDR2 is SVGEGT.

The chain combines TRBV4-1 with TRBJ2-1; no firm D call. Trimming stripped 5 bases from V and 1 base from J, with 6 bases between. The CDR3 loop spans 13 amino acids. Germline CDR1 and CDR2: MGHRA and YSYEKL. This chain's CDR3 is CASSLESYNEQFF. The DNA for the CDR3 is TGCGCCAGCAGCTTAGAGTCCTACAATGAGCAGTTCTTC.

The chain carries TRBV7-9 and TRBJ2-5; D may be TRBD1 (5 bases). There are 16 residues in the CDR3. V was trimmed by 3 bases and J by 5 bases, leaving 19 bases between them. The germline V gene has CDR1 SEHNR and CDR2 FQNEAQ (reference sequence). The CDR3 DNA is TGTGCCAGCAGCTTTAGTGGGGCCCGGGTAGGGGAGACCCAGTACTTC. This encodes CASSFSGARVGETQYF.

The chain uses TRBV7-2 and TRBJ1-3, with unresolved D. The germline gives CDR1 SGHTA, CDR2 FQGNSA. CDR3 length: 16 residues. With 5 bases removed from V and 1 base from J, the gap between germline ends came to 15 bases. The CDR3: CASSPFQQQSGNTIYF. The CDR3 DNA reads as TGTGCCAGCAGCCCCTTTCAACAGCAGTCTGGAAACACCATATATTTT.

The chain links TRBV6-2 or TRBV6-3 to TRBJ2-7; D ambiguous. Germline V CDR1 and CDR2: MNHEY, SVGEGT. The CDR3 runs 14 residues. The V and J ends lost 2 bases and 2 bases respectively, with 10 bases between them. The CDR3 protein is CASSYLEQTYEQYF. In DNA form, the CDR3 reads TGTGCCAGCAGTTACCTGGAACAGACCTACGAGCAGTACTTC.

V and J are TRBV5-1 and TRBJ2-3, with 12 bases lining up with TRBD2. Germline trimming cut 3 bases from V and 4 bases from J; bases unmatched to any gene: 6. In germline, CDR1 is SGHRS, CDR2 YFSETQ. The CDR3 totals 16 residues. The CDR3 sequence is CASSSTSGGRADTQYF. CDR3 coding DNA: TGCGCCAGCAGCTCCACTAGCGGGGGGCGGGCAGATACGCAGTATTTT.

This chain uses TRBV13 with TRBJ1-1; 9 nucleotides align to TRBD1. The CDR3 has 16 amino acids. The germline gives CDR1 PRHDT, CDR2 FYEKMQ (reference sequence). V lost 4 bases, J lost 5 bases, and 11 bases stayed unmatched. CDR3 nucleotide sequence: TGTGCCAGCAGCTGGGGACAGGGAGTTGATTGGACTGAAGCTTTCTTT. Amino acid sequence: CASSWGQGVDWTEAFF. Drawing the rest from reference TRBV13 and TRBJ1-1, the complete variable domain is AAGVIQSPRHLIKEKRETATLKCYPIPRHDTVYWYQQGPGQDPQFLISFYEKMQSDKGSIPDRFSAQQFSDYHSELNMSSLELGDSALYFCASSWGQGVDWTEAFFGQGTRLTVV.

The chain employs TRBV6-5 and TRBJ1-4, with TRBD1 matching over 9 bases. The V gene end was trimmed by 4 bases and the J gene end by 4 bases; junction bases not matched to a gene: 7. CDR3 length: 16 amino acids. Germline CDR1 and CDR2: MNHEY and SVGAGI. CDR3 protein: CASSSGTGLGNEKLFF. The CDR3 region has the DNA TGTGCCAGCAGTTCCGGGACAGGGCTTGGTAATGAAAAACTGTTTTTT.

The chain uses TRBV11-3 and TRBJ2-3, with D maybe TRBD1 (6 bases). Germline CDR1 is SGHNT and CDR2 is YENEEA. The CDR3 consists of 16 residues. The germline V and J ends were trimmed by 6 bases and 4 bases, with 20 bases remaining between them. The CDR3 sequence: CASRPPGHTDSDTQYF. As DNA, the CDR3 is TGTGCCAGCAGACCTCCGGGACACACTGATTCAGATACGCAGTATTTT.

The rearrangement joins TRBV7-6 to TRBJ1-4, with D possibly matching TRBD1 (6 bases). The CDR3 contains 15 residues. Trimming shortened V by 5 bases and J by 4 bases, and 14 bases separated the two germline ends. Germline loops: CDR1 SGHVS, CDR2 FNYEAQ. CDR3 coding DNA: TGTGCCAGCAGCCGACAACAGGGCTATAATGAAAAACTGTTTTTT. This sequence encodes CASSRQQGYNEKLFF.

This clone was recorded a few times. The chain links TRBV19 to TRBJ2-1; 7 bases line up with TRBD2. Germline loops: CDR1 LNHDA, CDR2 SQIVND (reference sequence). V shed 3 bases and J 5 bases; nucleotides not matched to a gene: 4. The CDR3 is 14 amino acids. The CDR3 reads CASSMRLADNEQFF. Here the CDR3 DNA reads TGTGCCAGTAGTATGCGGCTAGCGGACAATGAGCAGTTCTTC.